The 9 T cell receptor beta chains given below trace back to one sample, sequenced in a study of post-analysis software for immune sequencing data. Unique molecular identifiers were present in the TCR beta cDNA libraries. TCRdb re-derived calls from the PCR reads in MiXCR, one entry per CDR3 protein. Of under 200,000 distinct CDR3 sequences in the sample, roughly 35% were seen once. This specimen consisted of blood, obtained after autologous hematopoietic stem cell transplantation. All receptors derive from a girl aged 10 to 17 with multiple sclerosis.

This clonotype has ten or more counts. V usage is TRBV6-6 and J usage is TRBJ2-1, with D maybe TRBD2 (5 bases). The V and J ends lost 3 bases and 2 bases respectively, with 17 bases between them. This CDR3 has 17 residues. CDR1 is MNHNY and CDR2 is SVGAGI in the germline V gene (reference sequence). As DNA, the CDR3 is TGTGCCAGCAGTTATCCCCCGGGGATGGGCCCCTACAATGAGCAGTTCTTC. Encoded protein: CASSYPPGMGPYNEQFF.

This clonotype came up a few times. J is TRBJ2-1 and V is TRBV12-3 or TRBV12-4, with 14 bases that match TRBD2. The CDR3 extends over 17 amino acids. Trimming at V came to 5 bases and at J to 8 bases, leaving 11 bases not matched to a gene. The CDR3 nucleotides are TGTGCCAGCAGTACCCCGCCCGGGACTAGCGGGAGCTATGAGCAGTTCTTC. It codes for CASSTPPGTSGSYEQFF.

Points on this clonotype: At one of its ends the junction is not consistent with the germline gene, which may arise from a read error. The CDR3 DNA reads TGTGCCTGCAGCTCCACAGTACGGAGCTCCTACGAGCAGTACTTC. It translates to CACSSTVRSSYEQYF. The chain links TRBV5-6 to TRBJ2-7; D remains unclear. Germline CDR1 reads SGHDT; CDR2 reads YYEEEE. This CDR3 spans 15 amino acids.

The rearrangement uses TRBV6-5 and TRBJ2-4; TRBD1 or TRBD2 may be the D gene (5 bases each). Germline lookup yields CDR1 MNHEY and CDR2 SVGAGI. V shed 8 bases and J shed 4 bases, with 15 bases lying between them. There are 14 residues in the CDR3. DNA of the CDR3: TGTGCCAGCCGTAAGGGGACGGCGAAAAACATTCAGTACTTC. Translation gives CASRKGTAKNIQYF.

In this sample, this clonotype turned up many times. This CDR3 reads CASSPGDRGTNQPQHF. CDR3 coding DNA: TGTGCCAGCAGTCCGGGGGACAGGGGAACTAATCAGCCCCAGCATTTT. This chain uses TRBV12-3 or TRBV12-4 with TRBJ1-5, with TRBD1 matching over 10 bases. J gave up 4 bases and V 5 bases, and 8 bases lay outside the gene matches. The CDR3 length is 16 residues.

The CDR3 region has the DNA TGTGCCAGCATCGGACAGCATAATTCACCCCTCCACTTT. It translates to CASIGQHNSPLHF. V is TRBV6-1 and J is TRBJ1-6; tentative D call: TRBD1 (6 bases). Germline values: CDR1 MNHNS, CDR2 SASEGT. Trimming cost V 7 bases and J 5 bases, with 9 bases left between them. The CDR3 consists of 13 residues.

There are many counts of this clonotype. The chain combines TRBV18 with TRBJ1-1; 8 bases are a match to TRBD1. The CDR3 is 15 amino acids. Germline V gene sequence: CDR1 KGHSH, CDR2 LQKENI. V was clipped by 4 bases and J by 4 bases; unmatched bases: 8. The CDR3 bases are TGTGCCAGCTCACTCGACAGGGGACAAGGCACTGAAGCTTTCTTT. Translation gives CASSLDRGQGTEAFF.

In its sample, this clonotype was seen many times. The genes are TRBV2 and TRBJ2-5; D is unclear. Germline-derived CDR1 and CDR2 are SNHLY and FYNNEI. The length of the CDR3 is 11 residues. V lost 6 bases and J 5 bases, leaving 7 bases between the germline ends. The CDR3 nucleotides are TGTGCCAGCAGGATAACGGAGACCCAGTACTTC. Translation: CASRITETQYF.

This clonotype was counted only a few times. This chain links TRBV12-3 or TRBV12-4 with TRBJ2-5; 15 nucleotides align to TRBD2. This CDR3 spans 14 amino acids. J gave up 11 bases and V 6 bases, and 7 bases lay outside the gene matches. CDR3 sequence: CASSSGLAGGEQYF. CDR3 nucleotide sequence: TGTGCCAGCAGCTCGGGACTAGCGGGAGGTGAGCAGTACTTC.